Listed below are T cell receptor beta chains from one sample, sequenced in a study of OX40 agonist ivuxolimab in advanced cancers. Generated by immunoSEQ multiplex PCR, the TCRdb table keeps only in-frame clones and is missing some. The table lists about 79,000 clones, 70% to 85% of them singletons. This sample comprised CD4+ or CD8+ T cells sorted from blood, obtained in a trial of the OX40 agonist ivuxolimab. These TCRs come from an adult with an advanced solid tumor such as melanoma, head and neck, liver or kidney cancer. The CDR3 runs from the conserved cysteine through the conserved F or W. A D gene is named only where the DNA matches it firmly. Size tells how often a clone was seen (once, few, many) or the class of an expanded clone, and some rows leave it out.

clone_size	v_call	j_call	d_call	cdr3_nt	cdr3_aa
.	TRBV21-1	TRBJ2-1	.	TGTGCCTCCAGGGGGGGCAGGACCACCGGCAAGAGCTCCTACAATGAGCAGTTCTTC	CASRGGRTTGKSSYNEQFF
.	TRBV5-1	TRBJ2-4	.	TGCGCCAGCAGCTTGGATGCGAACATTCAGTACTTC	CASSLDANIQYF
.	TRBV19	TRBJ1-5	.	TGTGCCAGTAGTCCTACCGGGACTGGCAATCAGCCCCAGCATTTT	CASSPTGTGNQPQHF
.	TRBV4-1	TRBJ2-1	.	TGCGCCAGCAGCCAAGAAGAGGGGGTAAGGGAGCAGTTCTTC	CASSQEEGVREQFF
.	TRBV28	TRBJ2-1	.	TGTGCCAGCAGCTGGGGGGGCCGTGGTGAGCAGTTCTTC	CASSWGGRGEQFF
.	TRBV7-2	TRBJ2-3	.	.	CASSFFGPGTDTQYF
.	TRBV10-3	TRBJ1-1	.	TGTGCCATCAGTGCGCGGCAGGGAGCCCCAGAAGAAGCTTTCTTT	CAISARQGAPEEAFF
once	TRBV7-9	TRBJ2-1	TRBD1	TGTGCCAGCAGCTTTGGTGGGTCCAGGGGGCGTAGCAATGAGCAGTTCTTC	CASSFGGSRGRSNEQFF
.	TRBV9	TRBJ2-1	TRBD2	TGTGCCAGCAGCAAGGGACTAGCGGGAGTATGGAATGAGCAGTTCTTC	CASSKGLAGVWNEQFF
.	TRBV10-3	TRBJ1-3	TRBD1	TGTGCCATCAGCTCGGGACAGCCGAGCTCTGGAAACACCATATATTTT	CAISSGQPSSGNTIYF
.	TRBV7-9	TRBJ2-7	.	TGTGCCAGCAGCGAAGACAGTTCACCAGGCATCTACGAGCAGTACTTC	CASSEDSSPGIYEQYF
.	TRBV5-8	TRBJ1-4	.	TGTGCCAGCAGATTTAGGGGGGCGGCTAATGAAAAACTGTTTTTT	CASRFRGAANEKLFF
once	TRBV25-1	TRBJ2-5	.	TGTGCCAGCAGCCCCACAACTAGAGCCCAAGAGACCCAGTACTTC	CASSPTTRAQETQYF
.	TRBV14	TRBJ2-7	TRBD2	TGTGCCAGCAGCCAAGATACGGGACTAGCGGGAGGGCCCTACGAGCAGTACTTC	CASSQDTGLAGGPYEQYF
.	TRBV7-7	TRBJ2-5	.	TGTGCTAGCAGCCCTGGGGAGACCCAGTACTTC	CASSPGETQYF
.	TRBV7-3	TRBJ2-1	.	TGTGCCAGCAGCTTGATGGGGGGACTCCTACGCTCCTACAATGAGCAGTTCTTC	CASSLMGGLLRSYNEQFF
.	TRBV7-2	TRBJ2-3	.	TGTGCCAGCAGCCCCCGCAGGGGTCTCGGGATAGATACGCAGTATTTT	CASSPRRGLGIDTQYF